This T cell receptor beta chain was sequenced for a study of T cell responses to AZD1222 COVID-19 vaccine. Study findings and constraints: Repertoires were sampled only after the peak T cell response.

Germline-derived CDR1 and CDR2 are SGHKS and YYEKEE (reference sequence). The CDR3 has 17 amino acids. Between the trimmed V and J ends, which lost 4 bases and 4 bases, there was a span of 20 bases. Comments on this clone: Its antigen remains unknown.

Using immunoSEQ multiplex PCR, the repertoire was profiled, and TCRdb retains in-frame clones only, with some absent. The data show about 120,000 clones, about 95% seen once. The receptor comes from an adult who received the AZD1222 COVID-19 vaccine. This chain joins TRBV5-5 and TRBJ1-4; D unresolved. The sequenced sample was peripheral blood, obtained 28 days after the second AZD1222 dose. For the CDR3, the DNA is TGTGCCAGCAGCGAGATTGACACAATCTCGATTAATGAAAAACTGTTTTTT. Its translation is CASSEIDTISINEKLFF.